The 26 T cell receptor beta chains below all came from one sample that was sequenced in a study of Ad26.COV2.S vaccination and SARS-CoV-2 variants. Data came from immunoSEQ multiplex PCR; TCRdb stores just in-frame clones and leaves some out. The sample has more than 300,000 clones; around nine tenths are singletons. This sample's treatment: about 20 received Ad26.COV2.S at low or high dose, single or two shots; a few received placebo; per-sample allocation not given. Day 63 after the first vaccine or placebo injection was the time point for sampling. The sample in question was peripheral blood, obtained in a trial of Ad26.COV2.S vaccine versus placebo. The receptors here all came from a person aged 18-65 years who received the Ad26.COV2.S COVID-19 vaccine or a placebo.

The CDR3 DNA is TGTGCCATCAGCAGGGGGGACAATCAGCCCCAGCATTTT. The encoded protein is CAISRGDNQPQHF. This sequence joins TRBV10-3 and TRBJ1-5; 7 bases align to TRBD1. CDR1 ENHRY and CDR2 SYGVKD come from the germline V gene. Trimming removed 6 bases from V and 3 bases from J; junction bases left unmatched: 2. The CDR3 is made up of 13 amino acids.

Of note for this clone: Sequence at one end of the junction differs from germline and may be a read error. V usage is TRBV6-1 and J usage is TRBJ1-1; D is perhaps TRBD1 (5 bases). Germline CDR1 and CDR2: MNHNS and SASEGT. The CDR3 sequence is 10 residues long. Written as DNA, the CDR3 is TGTGCCAGCAGTGAGAGTGGGGGGAGCTTT. Protein product: CASSESGGSF.

V and J are TRBV5-1 and TRBJ1-2; D uncertain. This CDR3 is 15 amino acids long. Germline V gene data show CDR1 as SGHRS and CDR2 as YFSETQ. V dropped 4 bases and J dropped 4 bases, with 17 bases sitting between them. In DNA, the CDR3 is TGCGCCAGCAGCCCGGGCGCTGCGAGGCGCTATGGCTACACCTTC. Translating it yields CASSPGAARRYGYTF.

The chain carries TRBV24-1 and TRBJ2-1; a possible D gene is TRBD2 (6 bases). CDR3 size: 15 residues. The ends were cut back, 6 bases at V and 0 bases at J, with 11 bases in the middle. CDR1 and CDR2 (germline): KGHDR, SFDVKD. The CDR3 DNA reads as TGTGCCACCAGTACGGGGGACTTCTCCTACAATGAGCAGTTCTTC. It codes for CATSTGDFSYNEQFF.

Of note for this clone: The sample carries other DNA sequences with the same CDR3. The V gene is TRBV18, the J gene TRBJ1-5; a weak D match, TRBD1 (5 bases). The CDR3 loop spans 16 amino acids. The V end was cut by 6 bases, the J end by 1 base, with 16 bases between. Germline CDR1 is KGHSH and CDR2 is LQKENI. The CDR3 nucleotides read TGTGCCAGCTCTCCCTCAGGGAGGGGAAGCAATCAGCCCCAGCATTTT. It specifies CASSPSGRGSNQPQHF.

In the case of this clone: Additional DNA sequences in this sample encode the identical CDR3. This chain uses TRBV28 with TRBJ2-3, with D hard to call. This CDR3 has 10 residues. Per the germline V gene, CDR1 is MDHEN and CDR2 is SYDVKM. Trimming cost V 3 bases and J 6 bases, with 1 base left between them. CDR3 protein: CASSFDTQYF. DNA for the CDR3: TGTGCCAGCAGTTTCGATACGCAGTATTTT.

CDR3 DNA: TGTGCCAGCAGCTTGGGCAGGGGGTCCTACGAGCAGTACTTC. Encoded protein: CASSLGRGSYEQYF. This chain uses TRBV5-8 with TRBJ2-7; the match to TRBD1 covers 7 bases. CDR1 and CDR2 (germline): SGHTS, YDEGEE. The trim removed 0 bases at V and 1 base at J, leaving 1 base unmatched. The CDR3 loop spans 14 amino acids.

The V and J genes are TRBV12-5 and TRBJ2-2, with 9 bases fitting TRBD2. Looked up from germline, CDR1 is LGHNT and CDR2 is FRNRAP. J was trimmed by 3 bases and V by 6 bases; bases with no gene match: 11. This CDR3 is 17 amino acids long. The CDR3 is CASGSPGTSRDTGELFF. CDR3 coding DNA: TGTGCTAGTGGATCTCCCGGGACTAGCAGGGACACCGGGGAGCTGTTTTTT.

V is TRBV7-2 and J is TRBJ1-3; no firm D call. CDR3 length: 18 amino acids. Trimming removed 3 bases from V and 1 base from J, with 19 bases in between. CDR1 SGHTA and CDR2 FQGNSA come from the germline V gene. CDR3 bases: TGTGCCAGCAGCTTCCGAACCGGGAGCTCATATTCTGGAAACACCATATATTTT. It codes for CASSFRTGSSYSGNTIYF.

The CDR3 nucleotides are TGTGCCAGCAGCTCGCTACTAGGTTTCGATGAGCAGTTCTTC. This sequence encodes CASSSLLGFDEQFF. The rearrangement joins TRBV5-6 to TRBJ2-1; D perhaps matches TRBD2 (5 bases). The V gene lost 3 bases and the J gene lost 8 bases, with 15 bases spanning the gap. CDR1 and CDR2 from the germline V gene are SGHDT and YYEEEE. The CDR3 runs to 14 residues.

This chain uses TRBV7-2 with TRBJ2-3; 8 positions match TRBD1. This CDR3 has 15 residues. Germline CDR1 and CDR2: SGHTA and FQGNSA. The J segment lost 0 bases and the V segment lost 5 bases, leaving 4 bases of the junction unmatched. The CDR3 DNA follows: TGTGCCAGCAGCATTTGGACAGGGAGCACAGATACGCAGTATTTT. Its protein product is CASSIWTGSTDTQYF.

This clone was seen only once. The chain has TRBV7-2 and TRBJ2-1; D might be TRBD1 (6 bases). The CDR3 runs 14 residues. Germline CDR1 and CDR2: SGHTA and FQGNSA. Trimming pared 7 bases from V and 7 bases from J, leaving 17 bases between. The CDR3: CASTRKGTPNEQFF. The CDR3 region has the DNA TGTGCCAGCACTAGAAAAGGGACACCGAATGAGCAGTTCTTC.

The chain has TRBV3-1 (or the pseudogene TRBV3-2) and TRBJ2-1, with D unresolved. The CDR3 contains 15 residues. The V gene's germline CDR1 is LGHDT and CDR2 YNNKEL (reference sequence). Trimming shortened V by 1 base and J by 7 bases, and 14 bases separated the two germline ends. CDR3 nucleotide sequence: TGTGCCAGCAGCCAAGCCGGGTCAACCTTTAATGAGCAGTTCTTC. Protein product: CASSQAGSTFNEQFF.

The rearrangement links TRBV27 to TRBJ2-3; tentatively, D is TRBD1 or TRBD2 (7 bases each). CDR3 length equals 15 residues. CDR1 MNHEY and CDR2 SMNVEV come from the germline V gene (reference sequence). Deletions cut 7 bases from V and 1 base from J, with 15 bases between. CDR3 DNA: TGTGCCAGCAACAACAGGGGAGGGGGCACAGATACGCAGTATTTT. Protein product: CASNNRGGGTDTQYF.

The table lists this clone with a few counts. This chain connects TRBV15 to TRBJ1-1, with 8 bases that match TRBD1. V shed 0 bases, J shed 5 bases, and the junction held 8 bases outside the gene matches. The CDR3 contains 16 residues. Germline CDR1 and CDR2: LNHNV and YYDKDF (reference sequence). The CDR3 sequence is CATSRDRDRLGTEAFF. The DNA for the CDR3 is TGTGCCACCAGCAGAGATAGGGACAGGCTTGGGACTGAAGCTTTCTTT.

The chain joins TRBV4-3 to TRBJ2-7; 7 bases are shared with TRBD1. Germline trimming cut 0 bases from V and 4 bases from J; bases unmatched to any gene: 6. Germline lookup yields CDR1 LGHNA and CDR2 YSLEER. The CDR3 consists of 15 residues. The CDR3 DNA follows: TGCGCCAGCAGCCAAGATGGGGCAGGGGGTTACGAGCAGTACTTC. Amino acid sequence: CASSQDGAGGYEQYF.

The chain joins TRBV19 to TRBJ1-5, with a weak D call TRBD1 (5 bases). V lost 5 bases to trimming and J lost 1 base, with 12 bases between them. The germline gives CDR1 LNHDA, CDR2 SQIVND (reference sequence). The CDR3 covers 15 residues. The CDR3 DNA follows: TGTGCCAGTAGTCCCCTAGGGGCGAGCAATCAGCCCCAGCATTTT. Residues: CASSPLGASNQPQHF.

J is TRBJ1-5 and V is TRBV30, with D unclear. Germline assignment: CDR1 GTSNPN and CDR2 SVGIG (reference sequence). This CDR3 is 13 amino acids long. The V and J ends lost 2 bases and 4 bases respectively, with 9 bases between them. In DNA, the CDR3 is TGTGCCTGGAGTTTGACCGGGAATCAGCCCCAGCATTTT. Translating it yields CAWSLTGNQPQHF.

This chain links TRBV18 with TRBJ1-3; 9 bases are a match to TRBD1. With 5 bases clipped from V and 2 bases from J, the junction kept 4 bases outside the gene matches. From germline, CDR1 is KGHSH and CDR2 LQKENI. The CDR3 is made up of 15 amino acids. CDR3 sequence reads: CASSSGTGPGNTIYF. DNA for the CDR3: TGTGCCAGCTCATCCGGGACAGGGCCTGGAAACACCATATATTTT.

The chain employs TRBV11-3 and TRBJ2-7; 8 nucleotides align to TRBD2. Germline V CDR1 and CDR2: SGHNT, YENEEA. This CDR3 region has 13 residues. The J segment lost 4 bases and the V segment lost 6 bases, leaving 5 bases of the junction unmatched. CDR3 sequence reads: CASRQRERYEQYF. In nucleotides, the CDR3 is TGTGCCAGCAGGCAGCGGGAGAGGTACGAGCAGTACTTC.

The chain links TRBV28 to TRBJ1-2; tentatively, D is TRBD1 (5 bases). The V and J ends lost 4 bases and 2 bases respectively, with 20 bases between them. The CDR3 loop spans 17 amino acids. Per germline, CDR1 MDHEN and CDR2 SYDVKM. Written as DNA, the CDR3 is TGTGCCAGCAGTTACTCCATTGGGGCAGGGATCAACTATGGCTACACCTTC. It yields the protein CASSYSIGAGINYGYTF.

The rearrangement uses TRBV19 and TRBJ2-1; a possible D gene is TRBD1 (5 bases). The CDR3 has 15 amino acids. Trimming removed 3 bases at V and 3 bases at J, with 12 bases between. Germline CDR1 reads LNHDA; CDR2 reads SQIVND (reference sequence). The CDR3 DNA reads TGTGCCAGTAGTATCGCCCCAGGGAACTACAATGAGCAGTTCTTC. It specifies CASSIAPGNYNEQFF.

The CDR3 DNA is TGTGCCAGTAGTAGTTGGGCCGGGGAGCTGTTTTTT. It yields the protein CASSSWAGELFF. The chain uses TRBV19 and TRBJ2-2, with no clear D. Germline CDR1 LNHDA, CDR2 SQIVND (reference sequence). Trimming took 4 bases from V and 6 from J, leaving 6 bases between them. CDR3 length: 12 residues.

The chain employs TRBV6-2 or TRBV6-3 and TRBJ2-2; D unresolved. V lost 5 bases, J lost 4 bases, and 11 bases lay in between. CDR1 and CDR2 (germline): MNHEY, SVGEGT. The CDR3 is 14 amino acids. As DNA, the CDR3 is TGTGCCAGCAGTAGGGTCCTGACCACCGGGGAGCTGTTTTTT. It encodes CASSRVLTTGELFF.

The rearrangement uses TRBV6-5 and TRBJ1-5, with unresolved D. CDR1 is MNHEY and CDR2 is SVGAGI in the germline V gene. Trimming took 0 bases from V and 4 from J, leaving 4 bases between them. CDR3 length: 13 residues. This chain's CDR3 is CASSYSSNQPQHF. CDR3 nucleotides: TGTGCCAGCAGTTACTCGTCTAATCAGCCCCAGCATTTT.

The gene calls are TRBV3-1 (or the pseudogene TRBV3-2) and TRBJ2-1; TRBD2 agrees at 14 bases. CDR1 and CDR2 from the germline V gene are LGHDT and YNNKEL (reference sequence). The CDR3 is 16 amino acids. V gave up 4 bases and J gave up 9 bases; unmatched junction bases: 8. This CDR3 reads CASSRTGTSGSIEQFF. In DNA form, the CDR3 reads TGTGCCAGCAGCCGTACCGGGACTAGCGGGAGTATTGAGCAGTTCTTC.